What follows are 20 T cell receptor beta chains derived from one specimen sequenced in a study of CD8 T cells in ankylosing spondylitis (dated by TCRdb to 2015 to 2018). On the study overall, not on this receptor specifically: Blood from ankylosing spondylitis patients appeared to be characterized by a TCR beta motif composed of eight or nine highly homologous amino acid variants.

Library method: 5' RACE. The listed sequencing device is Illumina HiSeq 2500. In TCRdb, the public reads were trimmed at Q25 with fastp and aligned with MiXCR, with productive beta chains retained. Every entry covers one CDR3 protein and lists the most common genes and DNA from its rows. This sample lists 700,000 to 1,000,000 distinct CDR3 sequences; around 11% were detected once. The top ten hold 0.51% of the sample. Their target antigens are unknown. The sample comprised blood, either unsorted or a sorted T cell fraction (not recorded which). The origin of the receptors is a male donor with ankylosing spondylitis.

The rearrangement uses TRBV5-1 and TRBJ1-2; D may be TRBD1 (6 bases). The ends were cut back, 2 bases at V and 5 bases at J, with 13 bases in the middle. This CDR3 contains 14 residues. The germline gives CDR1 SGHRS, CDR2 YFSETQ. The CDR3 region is CASSFTGLEYGYTF. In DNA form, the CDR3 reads TGCGCCAGCAGCTTTACAGGGTTGGAATATGGCTACACCTTC. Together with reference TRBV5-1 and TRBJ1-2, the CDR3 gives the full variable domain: KAGVTQTPRYLIKTRGQQVTLSCSPISGHRSVSWYQQTPGQGLQFLFEYFSETQRNKGNFPGRFSGRQFSNSRSEMNVSTLELGDSALYLCASSFTGLEYGYTFGSGTRLTVV.

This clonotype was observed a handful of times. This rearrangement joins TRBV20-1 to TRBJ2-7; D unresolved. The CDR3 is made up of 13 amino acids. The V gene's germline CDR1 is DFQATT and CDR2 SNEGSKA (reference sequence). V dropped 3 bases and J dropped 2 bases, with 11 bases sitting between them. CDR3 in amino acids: CSARSDQTYEQYF. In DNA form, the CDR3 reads TGCAGTGCTAGGAGCGACCAAACCTACGAGCAGTACTTC.

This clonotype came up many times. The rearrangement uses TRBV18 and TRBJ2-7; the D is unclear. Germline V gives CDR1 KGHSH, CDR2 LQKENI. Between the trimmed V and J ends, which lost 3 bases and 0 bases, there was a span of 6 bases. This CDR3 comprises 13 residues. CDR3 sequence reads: CASSPLPSYEQYF. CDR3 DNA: TGTGCCAGCTCACCGCTTCCCTCCTACGAGCAGTACTTC.

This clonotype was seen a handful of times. The CDR3 DNA reads TGTGCCAGCAGCCCCCCAGGGGCGAACACTGAAGCTTTCTTT. This sequence encodes CASSPPGANTEAFF. The J gene is TRBJ1-1, the V gene TRBV7-2, with D tentatively TRBD1 (6 bases). The germline V and J ends were trimmed by 5 bases and 1 base, with 11 bases remaining between them. The germline V gene has CDR1 SGHTA and CDR2 FQGNSA. The CDR3 sequence is 14 residues long.

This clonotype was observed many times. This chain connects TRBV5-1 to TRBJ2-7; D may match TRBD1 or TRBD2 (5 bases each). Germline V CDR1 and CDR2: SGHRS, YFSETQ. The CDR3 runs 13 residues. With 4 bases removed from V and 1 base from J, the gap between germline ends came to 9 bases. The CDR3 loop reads CASSGTGSYEQYF. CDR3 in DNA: TGCGCCAGCAGCGGGACGGGATCCTACGAGCAGTACTTC.

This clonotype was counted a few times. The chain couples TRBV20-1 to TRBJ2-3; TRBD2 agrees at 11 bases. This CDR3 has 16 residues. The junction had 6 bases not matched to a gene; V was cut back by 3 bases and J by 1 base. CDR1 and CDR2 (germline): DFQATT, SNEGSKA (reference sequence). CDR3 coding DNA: TGCAGTGCTAGTGTCCTAGCGGGAGGAGGCACAGATACGCAGTATTTT. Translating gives CSASVLAGGGTDTQYF.

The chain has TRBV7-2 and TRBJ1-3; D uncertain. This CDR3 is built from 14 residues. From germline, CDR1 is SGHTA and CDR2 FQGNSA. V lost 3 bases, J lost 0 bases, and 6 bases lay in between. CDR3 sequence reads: CASSFWDSGNTIYF. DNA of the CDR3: TGTGCCAGCAGCTTCTGGGACTCTGGAAACACCATATATTTT.

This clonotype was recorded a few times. This chain's CDR3 is CASSLMAGGLGDTQYF. The CDR3 bases are TGTGCCAGCAGCTTAATGGCGGGAGGGCTGGGAGATACGCAGTATTTT. The chain employs TRBV7-2 and TRBJ2-3; 9 bases fit TRBD2. J lost 5 bases, V lost 2 bases, and 8 bases had no gene match. The CDR3 is made up of 16 amino acids. Per germline, CDR1 SGHTA and CDR2 FQGNSA.

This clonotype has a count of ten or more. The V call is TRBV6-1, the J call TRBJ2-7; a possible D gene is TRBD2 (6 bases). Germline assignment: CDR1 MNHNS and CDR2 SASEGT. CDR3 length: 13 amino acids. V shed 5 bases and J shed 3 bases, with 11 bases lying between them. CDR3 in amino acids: CASSRDLGYEQYF. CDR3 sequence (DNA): TGTGCCAGCAGTAGGGACTTGGGCTACGAGCAGTACTTC.

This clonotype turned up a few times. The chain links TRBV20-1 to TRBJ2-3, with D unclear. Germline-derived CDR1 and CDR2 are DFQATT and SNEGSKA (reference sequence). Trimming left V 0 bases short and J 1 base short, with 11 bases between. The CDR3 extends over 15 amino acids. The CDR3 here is CSARDRAVGTDTQYF. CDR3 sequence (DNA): TGCAGTGCTAGAGATCGGGCGGTAGGCACAGATACGCAGTATTTT.

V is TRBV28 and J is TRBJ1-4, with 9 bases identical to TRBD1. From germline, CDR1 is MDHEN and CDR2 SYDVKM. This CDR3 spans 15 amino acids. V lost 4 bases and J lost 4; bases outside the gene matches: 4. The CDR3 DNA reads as TGTGCCAGCAGTTCGGGACAGGGTAATAATGAAAAACTGTTTTTT. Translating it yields CASSSGQGNNEKLFF.

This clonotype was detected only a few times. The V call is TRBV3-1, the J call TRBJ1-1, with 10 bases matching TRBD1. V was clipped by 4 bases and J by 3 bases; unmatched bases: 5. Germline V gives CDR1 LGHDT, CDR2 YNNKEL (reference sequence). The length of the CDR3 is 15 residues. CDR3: CASSPGQGKYTEAFF. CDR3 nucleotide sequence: TGTGCCAGCAGCCCGGGACAGGGGAAGTACACTGAAGCTTTCTTT.

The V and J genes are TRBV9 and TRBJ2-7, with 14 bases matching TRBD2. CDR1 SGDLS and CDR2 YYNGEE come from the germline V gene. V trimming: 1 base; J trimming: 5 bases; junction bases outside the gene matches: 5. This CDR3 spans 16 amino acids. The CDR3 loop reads CASSVRLAGGPNEQYF. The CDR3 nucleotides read TGTGCCAGCAGCGTACGACTAGCGGGAGGGCCAAACGAGCAGTACTTC.

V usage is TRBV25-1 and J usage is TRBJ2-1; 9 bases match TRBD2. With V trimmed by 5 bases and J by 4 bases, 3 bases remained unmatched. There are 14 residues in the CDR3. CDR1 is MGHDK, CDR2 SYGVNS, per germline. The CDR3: CASSQRGAYNEQFF. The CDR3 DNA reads TGTGCCAGCAGTCAGCGGGGGGCTTACAATGAGCAGTTCTTC.

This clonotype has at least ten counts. CDR3 nucleotide sequence: TGCGCCAGCAGCTTGGAGGGACGCTACAATCAGCCCCAGCATTTT. This codes for CASSLEGRYNQPQHF. J is TRBJ1-5 and V is TRBV5-1, with TRBD1 as a possible D gene (5 bases). The V end was cut by 0 bases, the J end by 3 bases, with 10 bases between. CDR1 and CDR2 from the germline V gene are SGHRS and YFSETQ. The CDR3 length is 15 residues. Variable domain in full (rest from reference TRBV5-1 and TRBJ1-5): KAGVTQTPRYLIKTRGQQVTLSCSPISGHRSVSWYQQTPGQGLQFLFEYFSETQRNKGNFPGRFSGRQFSNSRSEMNVSTLELGDSALYLCASSLEGRYNQPQHFGDGTRLSIL.

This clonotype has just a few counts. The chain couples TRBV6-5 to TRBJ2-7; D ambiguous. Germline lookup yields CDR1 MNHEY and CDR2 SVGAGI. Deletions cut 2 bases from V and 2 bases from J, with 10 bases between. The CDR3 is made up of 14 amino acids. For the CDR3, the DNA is TGTGCCAGCAGTTACAACAAGCTCACCTACGAGCAGTACTTC. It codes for CASSYNKLTYEQYF.

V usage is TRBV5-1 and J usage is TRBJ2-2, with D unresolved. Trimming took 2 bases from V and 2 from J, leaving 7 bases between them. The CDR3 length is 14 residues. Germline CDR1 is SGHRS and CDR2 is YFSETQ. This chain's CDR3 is CASSFHLNTGELFF. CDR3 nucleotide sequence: TGCGCCAGCAGCTTTCACCTAAACACCGGGGAGCTGTTTTTT.

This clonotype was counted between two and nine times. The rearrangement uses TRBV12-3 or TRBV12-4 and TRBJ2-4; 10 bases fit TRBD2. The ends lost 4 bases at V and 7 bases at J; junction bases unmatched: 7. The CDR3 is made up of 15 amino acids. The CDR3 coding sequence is TGTGCCAGCAGTTCCCTAGCGGGAGTAAGGAACATTCAGTACTTC. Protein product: CASSSLAGVRNIQYF.

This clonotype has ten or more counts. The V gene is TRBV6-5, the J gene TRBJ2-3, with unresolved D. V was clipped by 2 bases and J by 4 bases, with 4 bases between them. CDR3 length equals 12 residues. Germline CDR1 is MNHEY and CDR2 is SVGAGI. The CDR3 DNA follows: TGTGCCAGCAGTTACGACCCAGATACGCAGTATTTT. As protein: CASSYDPDTQYF.

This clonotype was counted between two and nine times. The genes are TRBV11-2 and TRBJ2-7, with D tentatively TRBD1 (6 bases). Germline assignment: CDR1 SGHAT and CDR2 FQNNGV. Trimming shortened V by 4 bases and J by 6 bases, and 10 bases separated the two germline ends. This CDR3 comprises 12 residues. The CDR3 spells CASSSQGFEQYF. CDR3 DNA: TGTGCCAGCAGCTCACAGGGTTTCGAGCAGTACTTC.